This T cell receptor beta chain was recovered during a study of cytomegalovirus exposure and HLA in healthy donors. Trimming at V came to 3 bases and at J to 14 bases, leaving 11 bases not matched to a gene. The CDR3 consists of 14 residues. From germline, CDR1 is SGDLS and CDR2 YYNGEE. Amplification used 60 Vbeta primers and 13 Jbeta primers. The assay was immunoSEQ multiplex PCR, and TCRdb's table has in-frame clones only and misses some. The table has 120,000 or so clones, around 69% seen once. The specimen was PBMCs. The chain is built from TRBV9 and TRBJ2-1, with 10 bases lining up with TRBD2. This clonotype originated in a woman between 35 and 50 years old in good health and CMV-seropositive. The CDR3 DNA is TGTGCCAGCAGCGGGACGGGACTAGCGTCCCTAAAGTTCTTC. It is translated as CASSGTGLASLKFF.